Listed below are T cell receptor beta chains from one sample, sequenced in a study of Graves' ophthalmopathy and Graves' hyperthyroidism. TCRdb re-called the multiplex PCR reads with MiXCR, one entry per CDR3 protein. The sample has about 620,000 distinct CDR3 sequences; about 20% are singletons. The sample was peripheral blood. These receptors were taken from a woman between 18 and 29 years old with stable Graves' hyperthyroidism. Some clones in this sample may be carry-over from other donors' samples. Both conserved end residues are part of each CDR3. D genes are given only for firm matches. Not every row has a clone size; where given, it reads once, few, many or a size class.

TRBV20-1	TRBJ1-6	many	NA	TGCAGTGCTAGAAAAGGGGGTCCCGAACTTTCACGGGGTTCACCCCTCCACTTT	CSARKGGPELSRGSPLHF
TRBV30	TRBJ2-7	many	TRBD2	TGTGCCTGGACTAGCGGGAGGTATTACGAGCAGTACTTC	CAWTSGRYYEQYF
TRBV2	TRBJ1-6	NA	NA	TGTGCCAGCAGTCGCCAAGTAAATTCACCCCTCCACTTT	CASSRQVNSPLHF
TRBV7-3	TRBJ2-2	few	TRBD1	TGTGCCAGCAGCCTACAGGGGAGTGCCGGGGAGCTGTTTTTT	CASSLQGSAGELFF
TRBV2	TRBJ1-5	few	NA	TGTGCCAGCAGTGATGCGACTGTGTCGGGGGCTGGGGATCAGCCCCAGCATTTT	CASSDATVSGAGDQPQHF
TRBV7-7	TRBJ2-7	NA	NA	TGTGCTAGCAGCAAGGACCGAAATTGGGAGCAGTACTTC	CASSKDRNWEQYF
TRBV15	TRBJ1-1	many	NA	TGTGCCACCAGCAGGATCGGAGGGACCACTGAAGCTTTCTTT	CATSRIGGTTEAFF
TRBV24-1	TRBJ1-5	NA	NA	TGTGCCACCAGGGAGTTTGACACATACTATTATAGCAATCAGCCCCAGCATTTT	CATREFDTYYYSNQPQHF
TRBV4-1	TRBJ2-7	few	NA	TGCGCCAGCAGCCGGAACCGGGGCTCCTACGAGCAGTACTTC	CASSRNRGSYEQYF
TRBV28	TRBJ1-5	NA	TRBD1	TGTGCCAGCAGTCCGGAACAGGGGTGGAGCAATCAGCCCCAGCATTTT	CASSPEQGWSNQPQHF
TRBV7-3	TRBJ1-2	many	TRBD1	TGTGCCAGCAGCTCCCACGGACAGGGTGTAGACTATGGCTACACCTTC	CASSSHGQGVDYGYTF
TRBV6-5	TRBJ2-7	NA	NA	TGTGCCAGCAGTTACTCTACAGGTTTTTCCTACGAGCAGTACTTC	CASSYSTGFSYEQYF
TRBV6-1	TRBJ2-1	NA	NA	TGTGCCAGCACCCGGGGGACAGAACGGGGTGAGCAGTTCTTC	CASTRGTERGEQFF
TRBV28	TRBJ2-7	many	NA	TGTGCCAGCAGTTTTTCCAGGAAGGGCGAGCAGTACTTC	CASSFSRKGEQYF
TRBV29-1	TRBJ1-5	many	NA	TGCAGCGTTGCAGAGGGGCTGCATCAGCCCCAGCATTTT	CSVAEGLHQPQHF
TRBV9	TRBJ1-6	few	TRBD1	TGTGCCAGCAGCACCTCAACAGGGGGATCACCCCTCCACTTT	CASSTSTGGSPLHF
TRBV7-2	TRBJ2-7	many	TRBD1	TGTGCCAGCAGCCCGAGGACAGGGGAAACCTACGAGCAGTACTTC	CASSPRTGETYEQYF
TRBV6-4	TRBJ2-1	NA	TRBD2	TGTGCCAGCAGTGGTATGGCGGGAGGGTCCTACAATGAGCAGTTCTTC	CASSGMAGGSYNEQFF
TRBV6-1	TRBJ1-5	few	NA	TGTGCCAGCCGTCATTACCCTATAGTTTTTGACCAGCCCCAGCATTTT	CASRHYPIVFDQPQHF
TRBV5-1	TRBJ2-4	few	NA	TGCGCCAGCAGCAGGGTAGGGGACATTAAGTACTTC	CASSRVGDIKYF
TRBV20-1	TRBJ1-1	NA	NA	TGCAGTGCTAAGATCGAGGGCGGTCCTGAAGCTTTCTTT	CSAKIEGGPEAFF
TRBV20-1	TRBJ2-5	NA	NA	TGCAGTGCTAGAGTTTATTTGGGCCAGGCCCAAGAGACCCAGTACTTC	CSARVYLGQAQETQYF
TRBV28	TRBJ2-5	many	NA	TGTGCCAGCAGACCTACCCGACAAGAGACCCAGTACTTC	CASRPTRQETQYF
TRBV6-5	TRBJ2-5	many	NA	TGTGCCAGCAGTTACGGCGGCAGGGGCCAAGAGACCCAGTACTTC	CASSYGGRGQETQYF
TRBV10-3	TRBJ2-5	few	NA	TGTGCCCCAGTGGCAGGGGTTAAGACCCAGTACTTC	CAPVAGVKTQYF
TRBV6-1	TRBJ2-7	many	NA	TGTGCCAGCAGGGATCTGGCGGAGCCCTCGGGCGAGCAGTACTTC	CASRDLAEPSGEQYF
TRBV10-3	TRBJ1-5	many	TRBD1	TGTGCCATCAGTGCCGGACAGGGGGTGGGTCAGCCCCAGCATTTT	CAISAGQGVGQPQHF